The clone carrying this TCR beta chain turned up a few times. This specimen belongs to a study of T-cell reconstitution after alpha-beta-depleted transplantation in children. The TCRbeta library was prepared with unique molecular identifiers. One entry per CDR3 protein, called by TCRdb with MiXCR from the PCR reads. Of approximately 510,000 distinct CDR3 sequences listed, around 18% are singletons. Germline V lookup: CDR1 SGDLS, CDR2 YYNGEE. V was trimmed by 7 bases and J by 2 bases, leaving 10 bases between them. The CDR3 has 13 amino acids. Sequenced here: PBMCs from the stem cell graft donor, sampled from the stem cell graft. V usage is TRBV9 and J usage is TRBJ1-5; perhaps TRBD1 as D (6 bases). The TCR sequence derives from a human donor who donated a stem cell graft to a child with acute lymphoblastic leukemia. The CDR3 spells CASGGGGNQPQHF. CDR3 bases: TGTGCCAGCGGAGGGGGGGGCAATCAGCCCCAGCATTTT.